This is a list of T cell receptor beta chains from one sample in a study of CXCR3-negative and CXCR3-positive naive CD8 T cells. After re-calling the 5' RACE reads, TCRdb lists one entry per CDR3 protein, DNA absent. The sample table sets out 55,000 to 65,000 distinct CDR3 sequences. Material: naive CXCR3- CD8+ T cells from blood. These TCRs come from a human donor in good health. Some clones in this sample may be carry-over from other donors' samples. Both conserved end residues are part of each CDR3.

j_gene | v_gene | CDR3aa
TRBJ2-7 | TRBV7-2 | CASSRTSYASYEQYF
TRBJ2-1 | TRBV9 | CASSVEDETGTGLGEQFF
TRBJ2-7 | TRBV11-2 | CASSLEGQGTSYEQYF
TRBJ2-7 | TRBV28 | CASSLTLAQYEQYF
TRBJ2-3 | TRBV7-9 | CASSFHGGVTDTQYF
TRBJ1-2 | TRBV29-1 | CSVDEGGSEYYGYTF
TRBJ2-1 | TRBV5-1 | CASSLGLAGVKYNEQFF
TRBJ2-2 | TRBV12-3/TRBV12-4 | CASSSHNLDRNTGELFF
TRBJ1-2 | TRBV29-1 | CSAEAVGSLGGYGYTF
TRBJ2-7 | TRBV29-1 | CSVETRDRGQVEQYF
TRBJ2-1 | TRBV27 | CASSLYGQQDEQFF
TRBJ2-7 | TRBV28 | CASSSAGTTPYEQYF
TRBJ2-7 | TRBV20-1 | CSAPEQGDYEQYF
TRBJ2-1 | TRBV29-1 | CSVELDSDEQFF
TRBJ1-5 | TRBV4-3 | CASSQDSGGNQPQHF
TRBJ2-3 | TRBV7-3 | CASSLGAGAPEVDTQYF
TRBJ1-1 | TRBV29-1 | CSGKIGDTEAFF
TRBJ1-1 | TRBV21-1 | CASSKKSDGTLNTEAFF
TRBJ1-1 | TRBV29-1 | CSLITPDGQNTEAFF
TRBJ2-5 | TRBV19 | CASSMTSGGPETQYF
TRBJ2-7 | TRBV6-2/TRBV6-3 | CASSWAENYEQYF
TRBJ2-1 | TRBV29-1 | CSVEGGQGTYNEQFF
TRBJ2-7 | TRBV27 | CASRSLGSYEQYF
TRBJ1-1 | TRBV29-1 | CSVLDGNTEAFF
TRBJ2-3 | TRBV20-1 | CSARVDREGDTQYF
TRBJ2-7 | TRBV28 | CASRPRDEYYEQYF
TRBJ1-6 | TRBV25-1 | CASCSRVYNSPLHF
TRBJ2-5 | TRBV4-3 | CASSQDRRGEETQYF
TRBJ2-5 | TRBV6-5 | CASSYSAESGRGGGETQYF
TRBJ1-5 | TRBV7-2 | CASSLYGQGEGYQPQHF
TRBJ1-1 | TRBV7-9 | CASSKPDRGSIEAFF
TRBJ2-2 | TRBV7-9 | CASSEQSSSNTGELFF
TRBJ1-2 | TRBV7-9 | CASSLPGQGSYGYTF
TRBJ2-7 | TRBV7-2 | CASSNVGSQYF
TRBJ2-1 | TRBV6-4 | CASTPGASSYNEQFF
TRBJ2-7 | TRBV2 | CASMLGRFYEQYF
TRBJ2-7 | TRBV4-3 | CASSQEWTGGYEQYF
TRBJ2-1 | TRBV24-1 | CATSDPNLGLAYNEQFF
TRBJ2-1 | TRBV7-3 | CASSFGGNNEQFF
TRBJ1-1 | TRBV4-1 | CASSQGAPELRYSTEAFF
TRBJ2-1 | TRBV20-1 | CSARGTSGTTSYNEQFF
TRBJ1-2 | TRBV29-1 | CSVDGGESNYGYTF
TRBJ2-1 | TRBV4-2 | CASSQGLAGDNEQFF